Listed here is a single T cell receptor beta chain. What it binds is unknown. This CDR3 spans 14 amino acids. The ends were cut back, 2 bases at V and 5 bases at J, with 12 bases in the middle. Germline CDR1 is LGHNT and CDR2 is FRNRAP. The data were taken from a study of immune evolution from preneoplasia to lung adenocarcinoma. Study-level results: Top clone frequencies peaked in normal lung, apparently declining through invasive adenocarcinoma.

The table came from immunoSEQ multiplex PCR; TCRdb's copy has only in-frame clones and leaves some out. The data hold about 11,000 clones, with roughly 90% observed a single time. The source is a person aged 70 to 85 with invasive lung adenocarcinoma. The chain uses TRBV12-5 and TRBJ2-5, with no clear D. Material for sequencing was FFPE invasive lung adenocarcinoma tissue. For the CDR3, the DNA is TGTGCTAGTGGTTTGTGGCAGAGCCCCGAGACCCAGTACTTC. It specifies CASGLWQSPETQYF.